This is a list of T cell receptor beta chains from one sample in a study of CD8+ T cells in alopecia areata. Assay: immunoSEQ multiplex PCR; the TCRdb copy retains only in-frame clones and omits some. Altogether more than 130,000 clones are present, 82% being singletons, with the ten largest covering around 25%. The sequencing used CD8+ T cells sorted from blood, collected at week 4, from a patient treated with tofacitinib. These receptors all stem from a human donor with alopecia areata. Each CDR3 is given with its conserved first and last residue. Each record gives: J gene, clone size, V gene, D gene, CDR3 DNA, CDR3 protein. D genes are given only for firm matches. Clone size is given for some rows only: seen once, a few or many times, or a class if the clone is expanded.

TRBJ2-7	.	TRBV19	.	TGTGCCAGTAGTACCTCCGCGGGTGATCCCTACGAGCAGTACTTC	CASSTSAGDPYEQYF
TRBJ2-3	.	TRBV4-1	.	TGCGCCAGCAGCCAAGCCTCCCCGGCAGATACGCAGTATTTT	CASSQASPADTQYF
TRBJ1-1	.	TRBV5-1	TRBD1	TGCGCCAGCAGCTTGGATACAGGGGGTTTACCTGAAGCTTTCTTT	CASSLDTGGLPEAFF
TRBJ2-7	.	TRBV6-5	.	TGTGCCAGCAGCCGCAGTGGACGTCCCTACGAGCAGTACTTC	CASSRSGRPYEQYF
TRBJ2-4	.	TRBV5-6	.	TGTGCCAGCAGCTTGGCAGGGGGGCTTAGAGAAAACATTCAGTACTTC	CASSLAGGLRENIQYF
TRBJ2-1	.	TRBV7-2	.	TGTGCCAGCAGCTTAGATTACGGTCGCGACGAGCAGTTCTTC	CASSLDYGRDEQFF
TRBJ2-7	.	TRBV6-5	.	TGTGCCAGTAGACTTACAGGCTCCTACGAGCAGTACTTC	CASRLTGSYEQYF
TRBJ2-5	.	TRBV27	.	TGTGCCAGCAGAGGTGACAACCAAGAGACCCAGTACTTC	CASRGDNQETQYF
TRBJ2-7	.	TRBV27	.	TGTGCCAGCAGTTTAGAACGGAGCTCCTACGAGCAGTACTTC	CASSLERSSYEQYF
TRBJ2-1	.	TRBV29-1	TRBD1	TGCAGCTGCCGGGACAGGCGCAATGAGCAGTTCTTC	CSCRDRRNEQFF
TRBJ2-7	.	TRBV27	TRBD1	TGTGCCAGCAGGACAGGGGTCGAGCAGTACTTC	CASRTGVEQYF
TRBJ2-2	few	TRBV4-1	.	TGCGCCAGCAGCCAAGCGGAAACCGGGGAGCTGTTTTTT	CASSQAETGELFF
TRBJ1-5	.	TRBV7-8	TRBD1	TGTGCCAGCAGCTTAGGCAGGGGGATCAACCAGCCCCAGCATTTT	CASSLGRGINQPQHF
TRBJ2-7	few	TRBV5-6	TRBD1	TGTGCCAGCAGCTTGGGGACAGGCTTCAACGAGCAGTACTTC	CASSLGTGFNEQYF
TRBJ2-3	.	TRBV5-5	TRBD2	TGTGCCAGCAGCTTGCTCGGGGGGGCAGATACGCAGTATTTT	CASSLLGGADTQYF
TRBJ2-5	.	TRBV5-1	.	TGCGCCAGCAGCTTCTGGGGTAACCAAGAGACCCAGTACTTC	CASSFWGNQETQYF
TRBJ2-7	.	TRBV5-4	.	TGTGCCAGCAGCTTGGCCCTCTCCTACGAGCAGTACTTC	CASSLALSYEQYF
TRBJ2-3	.	TRBV2	.	TGTGCCAGCAGTGCGGACAGCACAGATACGCAGTATTTT	CASSADSTDTQYF
TRBJ2-1	.	TRBV29-1	.	TGCAGCGTCGACTACAACGAGCAGTTCTTC	CSVDYNEQFF
TRBJ2-5	.	TRBV2	.	TGTGCCACGGCAGGGGTAGAAGAGACCCAGTACTTC	CATAGVEETQYF
TRBJ1-1	few	TRBV7-9	TRBD1	TGTGCCAGCAGCTCACCGGACAGGTCGAACACTGAAGCTTTCTTT	CASSSPDRSNTEAFF
TRBJ2-1	.	TRBV7-6	.	TGTGCCAGCAGCGTTCCGGACTCAGCTTACCATGAGCAGTTCTTC	CASSVPDSAYHEQFF
TRBJ2-7	once	TRBV27	.	TGTGCCAGCAGTTTAAGGGGAGGTCCGAACGAGCAGTACTTC	CASSLRGGPNEQYF
TRBJ2-2	.	TRBV12-5	.	TGTGCTAGTGGCCCGGGGACTGCGAACACCGGGGAGCTGTTTTTT	CASGPGTANTGELFF
TRBJ2-3	.	TRBV11-2	TRBD2	TGTGCCAGCAGCTTTTCCCCCGGCGTAGCGGGGAGGCGAACGCAGTATTTT	CASSFSPGVAGRRTQYF
TRBJ2-1	.	TRBV14	.	TGTGCCAGCAGCCAAGATCTTAGGCTAAAGTTCTTC	CASSQDLRLKFF
TRBJ1-5	.	TRBV27	.	TGTGCCAGCAGGTCACTTGGAGGGGCTAATCAGCCCCAGCATTTT	CASRSLGGANQPQHF
TRBJ2-1	.	TRBV4-3	.	TGCGCCAGCAGCCACGGAGCGCAATACAATGAGCAGTTCTTC	CASSHGAQYNEQFF
TRBJ2-5	.	TRBV29-1	.	TGCAGCGTTGAAGAAGGGCTCCAAGAGACCCAGTACTTC	CSVEEGLQETQYF
TRBJ1-1	.	TRBV2	.	TGTGCCAGCACCGGCGAGGACAGCTACACTGAAGCTTTCTTT	CASTGEDSYTEAFF
TRBJ2-3	.	TRBV7-2	.	TGTGCCAGCAGCTTAGAGTGGGGGGCCTACACAGATACGCAGTATTTT	CASSLEWGAYTDTQYF
TRBJ1-1	.	TRBV7-9	TRBD1	TGTGCCAGCAGCTCGACCCGGACAGGGGCCAACACTGAAGCTTTCTTT	CASSSTRTGANTEAFF
TRBJ2-3	.	TRBV4-1	TRBD2	TGCGCCAGCAGCCAAGGACTAGCGGGGCTTACAGATACGCAGTATTTT	CASSQGLAGLTDTQYF
TRBJ2-1	once	TRBV28	.	TGTGCCAGCAGTTCCCCCCGAGTGGGTTTGGATGAGCAGTTCTTC	CASSSPRVGLDEQFF
TRBJ2-1	.	TRBV7-9	TRBD1	TGTGCCAGCAGCTTAGTAGGGACAGCATACAATGAGCAGTTCTTC	CASSLVGTAYNEQFF
TRBJ2-7	.	TRBV7-2	.	TGTGCCAGCAGCTGGGGCAGAACTACCTACGAGCAGTACTTC	CASSWGRTTYEQYF
TRBJ1-1	.	TRBV6-6	TRBD1	TGTGCCAGCGTCTTTACGGGGGACAGGAGAAACATTGAAGCTTTCTTT	CASVFTGDRRNIEAFF
TRBJ1-1	.	TRBV9	TRBD1	TGTGCCAGCAGCCCCCGGGACAGGACTGACACTGAAGCTTTCTTT	CASSPRDRTDTEAFF
TRBJ2-7	.	TRBV19	.	TGTGCCAGTAGTATAGGGGGCGGCTACGAGCAGTACTTC	CASSIGGGYEQYF
TRBJ1-6	medium-sized	TRBV6-6	TRBD1	TGTGCCAGCAGTTACACAGGGGGCGTTGAAACCCTCCACTTT	CASSYTGGVETLHF